Listed below are T cell receptor beta chains from one sample, sequenced in a study of blood T cell repertoires in COVID-19. TCRdb keeps only in-frame clones here, not all; method: immunoSEQ multiplex PCR. Of about 110,000 clones in the sample, 65% to 75% are singletons; the top ten hold 0.9%. The sample consisted of peripheral blood. These receptors came from a human donor with acute or convalescent COVID-19. The donor label of this sample is uncertain. Both conserved end residues are part of each CDR3. Fields, in order: D gene, J gene, clone size, V gene, CDR3 length, CDR3 protein, CDR3 DNA. The D gene is left open where the match is weak. Only some rows state a clone size, as once, few, many or a class for expanded clones.

TRBD1	TRBJ2-5	once	TRBV12-5	17	CASGLVLWGRGHETQYF	TGTGCTAGTGGTTTGGTTCTATGGGGCAGGGGGCACGAGACCCAGTACTTC
TRBD1	TRBJ1-1	.	TRBV19	12	CASTSGGTEAFF	TGTGCCAGTACGTCAGGGGGCACTGAAGCTTTCTTT
.	TRBJ2-3	.	TRBV4-1	16	CASSLLGRGAGDTQYF	TGCGCCAGCAGCCTCCTAGGACGGGGGGCGGGAGATACGCAGTATTTT
TRBD1	TRBJ2-7	few	TRBV10-3	14	CAIMKDTGGYEQYF	TGTGCCATCATGAAAGACACAGGGGGCTACGAGCAGTACTTC
.	TRBJ2-2	.	TRBV6-2/TRBV6-3	17	CASSYEVGAMGTGELFF	TGTGCCAGCAGTTATGAAGTGGGGGCGATGGGCACCGGGGAGCTGTTTTTT
.	TRBJ1-2	.	TRBV10-3	15	CAISTPGGDHYGYTF	TGTGCCATCAGCACACCGGGGGGGGATCACTATGGCTACACCTTC
.	TRBJ1-2	.	TRBV7-2	15	CASSPRGGEYYGYTF	TGTGCCAGCAGCCCCAGAGGGGGGGAGTACTATGGCTACACCTTC
.	TRBJ2-7	.	TRBV11-1	15	CASSPNRDTFYEQYF	TGTGCCAGCAGTCCGAACCGGGACACTTTCTACGAGCAGTACTTC
TRBD1	TRBJ1-3	.	TRBV28	14	CASSPDRGGNTIYF	TGTGCCAGCAGTCCCGACAGGGGTGGAAACACCATATATTTT
TRBD1	TRBJ1-5	.	TRBV2	15	CASSAGQSNNQPQHF	TGTGCCAGCAGTGCGGGACAGTCGAACAATCAGCCCCAGCATTTT
TRBD1	TRBJ2-7	.	TRBV29-1	12	CSFKTGSYEQYF	TGCAGCTTCAAGACAGGGAGCTACGAGCAGTACTTC
.	TRBJ2-1	.	TRBV6-1	15	CASSEGDRGWDEQFF	TGTGCCAGCAGTGAAGGGGATAGGGGTTGGGATGAGCAGTTCTTC
TRBD1	TRBJ1-2	.	TRBV28	14	CASSSPGTGVGYTF	TGTGCCAGCAGTTCCCCCGGGACAGGGGTTGGCTACACCTTC
.	TRBJ1-6	many	TRBV4-2	18	CASSQATLFSSYNSPLHF	TGTGCCAGCAGCCAAGCCACTCTTTTTAGCTCCTATAATTCACCCCTCCACTTT
.	TRBJ2-2	.	TRBV12-5	15	CASGLVTANTGELFF	TGTGCTAGTGGTTTAGTGACAGCGAACACCGGGGAGCTGTTTTTT
.	TRBJ1-4	.	TRBV6-8	16	CASRPRSETVEEKLFF	TGTGCCAGCAGACCTCGGTCCGAGACAGTGGAGGAAAAACTGTTTTTT
TRBD2	TRBJ2-1	.	TRBV11-2	16	CASSSNLAGGHNEQFF	TGTGCCAGCAGCTCTAATCTAGCGGGGGGGCACAATGAGCAGTTCTTC
TRBD2	TRBJ2-7	.	TRBV4-1	14	CASSQLAGGYEQYF	TGCGCCAGCAGCCAACTAGCGGGGGGTTACGAGCAGTACTTC
TRBD1	TRBJ1-2	.	TRBV15	15	CATSRGVGRGRGYTF	TGTGCCACCAGCAGAGGGGTCGGCAGGGGGCGAGGCTACACCTTC
.	TRBJ2-2	once	TRBV14	15	CASSQQLLGTGELFF	TGTGCCAGCAGCCAGCAACTTCTAGGTACCGGGGAGCTGTTTTTT
TRBD2	TRBJ2-1	.	TRBV6-4	15	CASSEVAGGSNEQFF	TGTGCCAGCAGTGAAGTAGCGGGGGGGTCCAATGAGCAGTTCTTC
TRBD1	TRBJ2-7	once	TRBV7-6	14	CASSLGGTGYEQYF	TGTGCCAGCAGCTTAGGAGGGACAGGTTACGAGCAGTACTTC
TRBD2	TRBJ2-1	.	TRBV3-1/TRBV3-2	15	CASSQGLGRADEQFF	TGTGCCAGCAGCCAGGGTCTAGGGAGGGCCGATGAGCAGTTCTTC
.	TRBJ2-7	.	TRBV7-2	13	CASSLEGGREQYF	TGTGCCAGCAGCTTAGAGGGGGGGCGCGAGCAGTACTTC
.	TRBJ1-4	.	TRBV5-4	13	CASSPQEGGKLFF	TGTGCCAGCAGCCCCCAAGAGGGAGGAAAACTGTTTTTT
.	TRBJ2-6	.	TRBV5-5	16	CASSLVGGSGANVLTF	TGTGCCAGCAGCTTGGTTGGAGGGTCCGGGGCCAACGTCCTGACTTTC
TRBD1	TRBJ1-6	.	TRBV24-1	13	CATSATGFSPLHF	TGTGCCACCAGTGCGACAGGGTTTTCACCCCTCCACTTT